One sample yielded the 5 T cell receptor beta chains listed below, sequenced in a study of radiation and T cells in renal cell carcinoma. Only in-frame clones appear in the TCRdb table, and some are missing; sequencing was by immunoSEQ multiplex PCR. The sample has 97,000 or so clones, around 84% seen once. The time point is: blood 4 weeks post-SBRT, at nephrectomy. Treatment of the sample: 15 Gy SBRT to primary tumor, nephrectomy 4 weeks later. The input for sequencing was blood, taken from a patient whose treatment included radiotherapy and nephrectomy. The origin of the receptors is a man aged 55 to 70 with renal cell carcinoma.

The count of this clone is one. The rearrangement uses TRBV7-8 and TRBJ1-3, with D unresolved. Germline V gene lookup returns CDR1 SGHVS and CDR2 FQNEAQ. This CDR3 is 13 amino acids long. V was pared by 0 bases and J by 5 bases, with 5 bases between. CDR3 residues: CASSLAIRNTIYF. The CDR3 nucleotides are TGTGCCAGCAGCTTAGCGATAAGAAACACCATATATTTT.

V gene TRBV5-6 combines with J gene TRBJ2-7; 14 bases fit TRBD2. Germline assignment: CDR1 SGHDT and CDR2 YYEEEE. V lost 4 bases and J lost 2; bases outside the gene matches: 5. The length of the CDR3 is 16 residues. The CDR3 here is CASSPRTSGRTYEQYF. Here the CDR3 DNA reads TGTGCCAGCAGCCCACGGACTAGCGGGAGGACCTACGAGCAGTACTTC.

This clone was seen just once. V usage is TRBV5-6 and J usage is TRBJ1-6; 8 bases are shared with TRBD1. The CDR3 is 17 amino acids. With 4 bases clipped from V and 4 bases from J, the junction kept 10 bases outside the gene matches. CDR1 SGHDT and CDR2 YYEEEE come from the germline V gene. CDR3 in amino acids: CASSADRGLGYNSPLHF. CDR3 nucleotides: TGTGCCAGCAGCGCCGACAGGGGATTAGGTTATAATTCACCCCTCCACTTT.

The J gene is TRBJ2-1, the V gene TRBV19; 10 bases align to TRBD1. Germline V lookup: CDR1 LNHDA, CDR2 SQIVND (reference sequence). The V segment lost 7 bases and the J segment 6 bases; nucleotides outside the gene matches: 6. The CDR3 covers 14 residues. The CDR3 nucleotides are TGTGCCAGTACCCCGGGACAGGGGATCAATGAGCAGTTCTTC. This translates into CASTPGQGINEQFF.

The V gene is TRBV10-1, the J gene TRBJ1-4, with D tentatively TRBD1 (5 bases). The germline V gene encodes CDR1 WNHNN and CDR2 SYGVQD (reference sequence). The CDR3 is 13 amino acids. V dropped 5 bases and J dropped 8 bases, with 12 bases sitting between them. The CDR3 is CASSRDPGEKLFF. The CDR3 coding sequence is TGCGCCAGCAGTAGGGACCCAGGGGAAAAACTGTTTTTT.